This TCR beta chain is drawn from a study of blood T cell repertoires in COVID-19 (dated by TCRdb to 2020 to 2022). About the investigation overall: Samples from collaborators originated in the United States, Italy and Spain and spanned both the acute and convalescent phases of COVID-19. The prospective study material was composed of cDNA or gDNA derived from T cells, B-cell-depleted T cells, or PBMCs. The dataset comprised deeply sampled blood TCRbeta repertoires from subjects exposed to, actively infected with, or recovered from COVID-19. The repertoires were released in a freely available public database intended as a resource for research on the immune response to SARS-CoV-2. The samples were drawn from the first 160 participants of the ongoing ImmuneRACE study and from 1,254 subjects provided by 6 global collaborators. A de-identified subject ID, COVID-19 status, age in years and sex were almost always included in the sample metadata. HLA class I and class II types, where available, came from metadata supplied by the sample provider rather than from assay-based typing.

The CDR1 and CDR2 encoded by the germline V gene are KGHSH and LQKENI. The cysteine opens and the phenylalanine closes a CDR3 of 15 amino acids. The read is trimmed to its CDR3 DNA, 45 bases read in frame from base 1. Trimming removed 4 bases from V and 3 bases from J, leaving 16 bases between the germline ends. Summary of the overall study and its limitations: The quantity of clinical and demographic metadata differed by source and by participant and was supplied without curation.

As concerns this clone: Its antigen is still unknown. No much larger clonotype is one base removed from it; base qualities were not supplied.

Collaborating institutions collected whole blood in K2EDTA tubes following their own protocols. For TCRbeta analysis, collaborators shipped samples in one of three forms: frozen whole blood, isolated PBMCs, or DNA extracted from either of those sample types. The immunoSEQ Assay, a bias-controlled multiplex PCR, was used to amplify TCRbeta CDR3 regions from genomic DNA. As for how the authors treated the data: The number of nucleated cells in each sample was estimated from the amplification of reference gene primers within the assay. To quantify the absolute abundance of each unique TCRbeta CDR3 rearrangement, sequence reads were collapsed and filtered. For each sample, productive Simpson clonality was calculated as the square root of Simpson's diversity index across productive rearrangements. TCRdb re-hosts the immuneACCESS table, in-frame sequences only. Its copies lack some clones; in the studies checked, an unresolved V gene accounts for under half of them, and the cause for the rest is not known. V, J and clone size reflect that table, while D and trimming were determined from the DNA. Here the sample has 140,000 to 150,000 clones; about 77% occur a single time. The ten largest clones add up to roughly 4.2% of the sample.

The sequenced material came from peripheral blood. The receptor's source is a man aged 60 to 75 with acute or convalescent COVID-19. The chain was built from TRBV18 and TRBJ2-7; 6 matching bases give a weak D call of TRBD1. CDR3 loop: CASSLEGGNGYEQYF. The sequence in DNA is TGTGCCAGCTCACTCGAAGGGGGAAACGGCTACGAGCAGTACTTC.